This T cell receptor (beta chain) came from a study of T cells in Graves' hyperthyroidism and ophthalmopathy. Across the study: Peripheral blood draws took place at initial diagnosis, ahead of any treatment.

Amplification targeted TCR beta CDR3 regions from RNA transcripts. An initial round of RT-PCR targeting the TCR CDR3 relied on the HTBI primer set. MiXCR, run by TCRdb on the multiplex PCR reads, gives a single entry per CDR3 protein. The sample lists about 640,000 distinct CDR3 sequences; 20% were seen once. Together with thyroid ultrasound, orbital computed tomography, serum thyroxine and TRAb, clinical symptoms were used for diagnoses. This clonotype was detected a few times. Germline V gene lookup returns CDR1 MGHRA and CDR2 YSYEKL. V shed 0 bases and J shed 4 bases, with 10 bases lying between them. The CDR3 sequence is 15 residues long.

The chain uses TRBV4-1 and TRBJ1-5; D gene ambiguous. The TCR was taken from a man aged 25 to 45 with Graves' ophthalmopathy. The sample was blood. The CDR3 protein is CASSQDRLRNQPQHF. The CDR3 bases are TGCGCCAGCAGCCAAGATCGTCTGAGAAATCAGCCCCAGCATTTT.